This T cell receptor beta chain is from a study of blood T cells in healthy people across ages. PCR was performed a second time for 7 to 11 cycles using a sample-barcoded 5' primer and a J-beta primer mix. TCRdb re-analysed the 5' RACE reads in MiXCR, keeping a single row per CDR3 protein. The sample holds more than 1,400,000 distinct CDR3 sequences; around 42% are singletons and the top ten take under 8%. As concerns this clonotype: At one of its ends the junction is not consistent with the germline gene, which may arise from a read error.

The CDR3 totals 15 residues. Germline V lookup: CDR1 MDHEN, CDR2 SYDVKM. The chain links TRBV28 to TRBJ2-7, with D possibly matching TRBD1 (7 bases). This receptor was taken from a woman aged 18-29 years in good health. Material for sequencing was blood. As DNA, the CDR3 is TGTGCCGGCAGGTCCCGTCAGGGGGGAACCTACGAGCAGTACTTC. Residues: CAGRSRQGGTYEQYF.